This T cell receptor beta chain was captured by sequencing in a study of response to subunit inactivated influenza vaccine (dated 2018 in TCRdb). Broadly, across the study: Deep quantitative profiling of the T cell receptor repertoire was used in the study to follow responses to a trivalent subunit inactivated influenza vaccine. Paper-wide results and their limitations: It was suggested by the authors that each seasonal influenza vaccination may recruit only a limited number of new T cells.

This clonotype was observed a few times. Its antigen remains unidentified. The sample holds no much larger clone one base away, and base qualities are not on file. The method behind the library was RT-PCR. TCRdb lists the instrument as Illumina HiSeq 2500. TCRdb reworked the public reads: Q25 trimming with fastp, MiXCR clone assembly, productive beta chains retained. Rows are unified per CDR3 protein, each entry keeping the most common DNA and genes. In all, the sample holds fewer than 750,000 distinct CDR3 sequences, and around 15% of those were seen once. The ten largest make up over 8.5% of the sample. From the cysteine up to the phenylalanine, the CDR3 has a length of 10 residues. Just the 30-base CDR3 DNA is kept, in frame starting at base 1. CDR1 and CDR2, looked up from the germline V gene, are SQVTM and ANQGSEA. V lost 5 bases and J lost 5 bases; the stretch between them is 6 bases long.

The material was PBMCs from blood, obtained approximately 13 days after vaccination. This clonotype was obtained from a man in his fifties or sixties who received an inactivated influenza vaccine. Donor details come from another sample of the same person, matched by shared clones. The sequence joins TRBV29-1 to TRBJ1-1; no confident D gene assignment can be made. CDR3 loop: CSVLETEAFF. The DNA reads TGCAGCGTTTTGGAGACTGAAGCTTTCTTT. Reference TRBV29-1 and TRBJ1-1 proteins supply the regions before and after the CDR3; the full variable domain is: SAVISQKPSRDICQRGTSLTIQCQVDSQVTMMFWYRQQPGQSLTLIATANQGSEATYESGFVIDKFPISRPNLTFSTLTVSNMSPEDSSIYLCSVLETEAFFGQGTRLTVV.